The following is a TCR beta chain sequence with its context. Its cognate antigen is unknown. There are 15 residues in the CDR3. Germline-derived CDR1 and CDR2 are MGHRA and YSYEKL. V dropped 0 bases and J dropped 2 bases, with 8 bases sitting between them. This sample is part of a study of tumor-infiltrating lymphocytes in glioblastoma multiforme. Multiple V-beta primers and a C-beta primer amplified TCRB from RNA. From the multiplex PCR reads, TCRdb called clonotypes with MiXCR, one entry per CDR3 protein. The sample comprises about 13,000 distinct CDR3 sequences, 66% of which are singletons, and around 29% rests with the top ten. Study results and limitations: Unequal TCR RNA per T cell might skew measured clone sizes. No surface-marker sorting into functional T cell subtypes was done. Only one glioblastoma patient had TCR and mutation analysis.

V usage is TRBV4-1 and J usage is TRBJ1-5; D uncertain. The sample consisted of brain tumor tissue. This clonotype originated in a male donor with glioblastoma. The CDR3 nucleotides read TGCGCCAGCAGCCAAGATGGGCAGGGCAATCAGCCCCAGCATTTT. Protein product: CASSQDGQGNQPQHF.